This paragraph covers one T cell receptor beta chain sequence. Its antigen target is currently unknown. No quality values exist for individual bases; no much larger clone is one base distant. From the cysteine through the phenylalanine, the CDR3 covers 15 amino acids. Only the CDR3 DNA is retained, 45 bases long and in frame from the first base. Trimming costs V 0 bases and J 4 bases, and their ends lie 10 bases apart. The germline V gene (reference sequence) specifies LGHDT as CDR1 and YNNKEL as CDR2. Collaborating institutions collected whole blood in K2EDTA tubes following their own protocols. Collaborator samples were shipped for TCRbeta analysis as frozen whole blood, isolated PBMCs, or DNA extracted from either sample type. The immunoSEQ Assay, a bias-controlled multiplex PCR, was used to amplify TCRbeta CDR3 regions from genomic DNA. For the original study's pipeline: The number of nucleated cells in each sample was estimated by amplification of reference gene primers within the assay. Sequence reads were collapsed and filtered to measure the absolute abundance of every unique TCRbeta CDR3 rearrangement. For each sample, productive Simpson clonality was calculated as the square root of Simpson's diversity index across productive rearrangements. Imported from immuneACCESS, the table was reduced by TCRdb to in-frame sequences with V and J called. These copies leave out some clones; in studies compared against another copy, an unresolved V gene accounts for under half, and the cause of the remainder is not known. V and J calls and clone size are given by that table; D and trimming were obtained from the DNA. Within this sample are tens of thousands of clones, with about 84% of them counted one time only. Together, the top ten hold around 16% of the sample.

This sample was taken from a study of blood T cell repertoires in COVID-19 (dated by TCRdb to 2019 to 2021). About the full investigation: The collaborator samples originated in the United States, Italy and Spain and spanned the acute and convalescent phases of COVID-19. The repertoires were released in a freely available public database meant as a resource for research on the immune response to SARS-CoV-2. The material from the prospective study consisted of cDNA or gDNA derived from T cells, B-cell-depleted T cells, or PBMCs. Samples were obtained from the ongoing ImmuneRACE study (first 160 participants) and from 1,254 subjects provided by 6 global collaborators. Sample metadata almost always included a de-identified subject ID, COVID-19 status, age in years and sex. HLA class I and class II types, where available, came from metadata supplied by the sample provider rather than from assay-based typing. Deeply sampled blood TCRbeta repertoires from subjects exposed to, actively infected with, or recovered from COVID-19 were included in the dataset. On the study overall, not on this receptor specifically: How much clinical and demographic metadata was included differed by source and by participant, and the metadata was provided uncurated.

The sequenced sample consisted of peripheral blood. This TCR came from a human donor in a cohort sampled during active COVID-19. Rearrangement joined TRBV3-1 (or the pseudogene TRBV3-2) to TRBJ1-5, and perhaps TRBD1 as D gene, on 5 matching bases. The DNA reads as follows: TGTGCCAGCAGCCAAGATGCCAGGGTAAATCAGCCCCAGCATTTT. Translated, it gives CASSQDARVNQPQHF.